The 4 T cell receptor beta chains below were found in one sample sequenced in a study of blood T cell repertoires in COVID-19. Assay used: immunoSEQ multiplex PCR; TCRdb lists only in-frame clones, some missing. Here the sample spans roughly 250,000 clones, roughly three quarters being singletons. The specimen sequenced was peripheral blood. The receptors come from a woman between 40 and 50 years old with active or convalescent COVID-19.

The rearrangement uses TRBV2 and TRBJ1-3; no clear D gene. V lost 4 bases to trimming and J lost 4 bases, with 5 bases between them. Germline loops: CDR1 SNHLY, CDR2 FYNNEI. The CDR3 is 12 amino acids. The CDR3 DNA reads TGTGCCAGCAGTGCCGGGGGAAACACCATATATTTT. Its protein product is CASSAGGNTIYF.

This clone appeared once. This chain uses TRBV3-1 (or the pseudogene TRBV3-2) with TRBJ1-4; TRBD1 matches 8 bases. The V and J ends lost 1 base and 8 bases, in that order; junction bases with no gene match: 6. This CDR3 has 15 residues. CDR1 and CDR2 (germline): LGHDT, YNNKEL (reference sequence). This chain's CDR3 is CASSQGTGLREKLFF. The CDR3 nucleotides are TGTGCCAGCAGCCAAGGGACAGGGTTGAGGGAAAAACTGTTTTTT.

This clone was seen once. The V gene is TRBV13, the J gene TRBJ2-7; D is undetermined. Trimming pared 5 bases from V and 5 bases from J, leaving 16 bases between. Germline CDR1 PRHDT, CDR2 FYEKMQ (reference sequence). The CDR3 has 14 residues. The CDR3 DNA is TGTGCCAGCAGCAAGCTGCAGGATATACACGAGCAGTACTTC. As protein: CASSKLQDIHEQYF.

This clone was observed a handful of times. This sequence joins TRBV5-4 and TRBJ2-7; 9 bases map to TRBD1. The J segment lost 0 bases and the V segment lost 4 bases, leaving 5 bases of the junction unmatched. CDR3 length: 15 residues. CDR1 and CDR2 (germline): SGHNT, YYREEE (reference sequence). The CDR3 reads CASSRTGASSYEQYF. The CDR3 DNA reads TGTGCCAGCAGCCGGACAGGGGCAAGCTCCTACGAGCAGTACTTC.